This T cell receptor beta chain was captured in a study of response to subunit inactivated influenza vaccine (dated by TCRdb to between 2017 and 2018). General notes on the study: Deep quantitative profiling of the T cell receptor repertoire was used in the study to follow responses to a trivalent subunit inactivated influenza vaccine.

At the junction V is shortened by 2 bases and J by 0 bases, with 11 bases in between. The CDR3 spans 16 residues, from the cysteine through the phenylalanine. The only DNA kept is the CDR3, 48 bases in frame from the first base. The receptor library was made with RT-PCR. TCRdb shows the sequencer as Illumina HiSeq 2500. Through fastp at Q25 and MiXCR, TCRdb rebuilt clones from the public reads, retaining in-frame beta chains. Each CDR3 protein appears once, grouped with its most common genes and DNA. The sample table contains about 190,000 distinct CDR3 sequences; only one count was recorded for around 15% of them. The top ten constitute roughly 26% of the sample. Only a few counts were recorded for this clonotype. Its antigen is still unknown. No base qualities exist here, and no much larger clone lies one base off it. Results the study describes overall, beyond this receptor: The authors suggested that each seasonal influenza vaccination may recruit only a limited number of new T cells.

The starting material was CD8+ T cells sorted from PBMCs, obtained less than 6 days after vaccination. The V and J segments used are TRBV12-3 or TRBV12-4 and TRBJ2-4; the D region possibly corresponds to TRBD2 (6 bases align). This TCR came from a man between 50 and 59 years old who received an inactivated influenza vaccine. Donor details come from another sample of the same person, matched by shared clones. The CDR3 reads CASSLWAGLAKNIQYF. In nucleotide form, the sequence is TGTGCCAGCAGTTTATGGGCGGGACTAGCCAAAAACATTCAGTACTTC.